This T cell receptor beta chain was sequenced during a study of CXCR3-negative and CXCR3-positive naive CD8 T cells. Overall study findings and caveats: Compared with CXCR3-negative naive cells, CXCR3-positive naive cells showed more hydrophobic TRB CDR3s. High diversity, comparable across both naive subsets, contrasted with much lower diversity in memory CD8+ cells.

The method, 5' RACE with UMI labels, was used to prepare the TRB cDNA libraries. TCRdb reworked the 5' RACE reads into one entry per CDR3 protein, no DNA. This table holds about 130,000 distinct CDR3 sequences. Every subset of CD8+ T cells was sorted in triplicate at approximately 300,000 cells each. CD45RO-CCR7+CD27+CD95- cells counted as naive CD8+ T cells. The CDR3 sequence is 16 residues long. The germline V gene has CDR1 MNHNY and CDR2 SVGAGI (reference sequence). As concerns this clonotype: Its antigen is undetermined.

The TCR originated in a human donor in good health. Some clones in this sample may be carry-over from other donors' samples. Sequenced: naive CXCR3- CD8+ T cells from blood. Specified subset: CD45RO-CCR7+CD27+CD95- naive CD8+ T cells lacking CXCR3 (TNR3-). The gene calls are TRBV6-6 and TRBJ1-2; TCRdb's D call, TRBD1, is unchecked because there is no DNA. CDR3: CASSYLMTGGSYGYTF.